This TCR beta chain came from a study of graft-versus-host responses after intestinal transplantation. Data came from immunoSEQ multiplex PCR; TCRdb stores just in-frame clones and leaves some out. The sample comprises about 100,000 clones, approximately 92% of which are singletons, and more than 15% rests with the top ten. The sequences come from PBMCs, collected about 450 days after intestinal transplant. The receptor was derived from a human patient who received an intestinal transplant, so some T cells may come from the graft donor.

CDR3 residues: CASSALGQPYGYTF. CDR3 nucleotide sequence: TGTGCCAGCAGTGCACTGGGACAGCCCTATGGCTACACCTTC. The V gene is TRBV6-5, the J gene TRBJ1-2; 7 bases are a match to TRBD1. The CDR3 runs 14 residues. The germline V gene encodes CDR1 MNHEY and CDR2 SVGAGI. J lost 4 bases, V lost 5 bases, and 7 bases had no gene match.